The 6 T cell receptor beta chains presented below share a single source sample, sequenced in a study of blood T cell dynamics during melanoma immunotherapy. Time point meaning: week 3, after first cycle of checkpoint inhibitor. Using immunoSEQ multiplex PCR, the repertoire was profiled, and TCRdb retains in-frame clones only, with some absent. The sample lists 6,000 or so clones, roughly 90% seen once, with 4.5% to 6% in the top ten. Sequenced here: blood, sampled from a patient treated with checkpoint blockade. These receptors were taken from a human donor with melanoma.

The genes are TRBV28 and TRBJ1-4; no firm D call. The V end lost 5 bases, the J end lost 0 bases, and 13 bases lay between the germline ends. This CDR3 contains 16 residues. Germline V lookup: CDR1 MDHEN, CDR2 SYDVKM. As DNA, the CDR3 is TGTGCCAGCAGTGACCCACGGGGATCAACTAATGAAAAACTGTTTTTT. Its protein is CASSDPRGSTNEKLFF.

The J gene is TRBJ1-1, the V gene TRBV9, with D possibly matching TRBD1 (6 bases). V shed 1 base and J shed 1 base, with 26 bases lying between them. Germline CDR1 SGDLS, CDR2 YYNGEE. This CDR3 has 20 amino acids. The CDR3 nucleotides read TGTGCCAGCAGCGTACGAGACAGGTTCCTTCGATCTCGGACGAACACTGAAGCTTTCTTT. This translates into CASSVRDRFLRSRTNTEAFF. Together with reference TRBV9 and TRBJ1-1, the CDR3 gives the full variable domain: DSGVTQTPKHLITATGQRVTLRCSPRSGDLSVYWYQQSLDQGLQFLIQYYNGEERAKGNILERFSAQQFPDLHSELNLSSLELGDSALYFCASSVRDRFLRSRTNTEAFFGQGTRLTVV.

The chain employs TRBV7-8 and TRBJ2-1, with D maybe TRBD1 (6 bases). The CDR3 has 18 residues. The V end was cut by 2 bases, the J end by 5 bases, with 22 bases between. Germline V gives CDR1 SGHVS, CDR2 FQNEAQ. CDR3 bases: TGTGCCAGCAGCTTAAAGGGGGTATCGGCAGGGTCCAACAATGAGCAGTTCTTC. This codes for CASSLKGVSAGSNNEQFF.

The V and J genes are TRBV2 and TRBJ2-2; D is ambiguous. The CDR3 covers 17 residues. Germline CDR1 and CDR2: SNHLY and FYNNEI. V lost 4 bases, J lost 0 bases, and 15 bases lay in between. This CDR3 is CASSAPRHTANTGELFF. CDR3 bases: TGTGCCAGCAGTGCCCCCCGACATACTGCGAACACCGGGGAGCTGTTTTTT.

The chain couples TRBV2 to TRBJ1-2; D unresolved. Germline CDR1 is SNHLY and CDR2 is FYNNEI. The CDR3 spans 12 residues. V lost 7 bases and J 2 bases, leaving 8 bases between the germline ends. CDR3 residues: CASNKPNYGYTF. The CDR3 DNA follows: TGTGCCAGCAACAAACCAAACTATGGCTACACCTTC.

For the CDR3, the DNA is TGTGCCAGCAGCGCCCCCCGATGGTTGAGCGGGGGGAACACAGATACGCAGTATTTT. Translated, it gives CASSAPRWLSGGNTDTQYF. The chain joins TRBV9 to TRBJ2-3; 9 bases fit TRBD2. The length of the CDR3 is 19 residues. Germline-derived CDR1 and CDR2 are SGDLS and YYNGEE. Trimming took 3 bases from V and 2 from J; bases not matched to a gene: 16.